This T cell receptor (beta chain) was documented in a study of T cells in Graves' hyperthyroidism and ophthalmopathy. TCR beta CDR3 sequences were amplified from RNA transcripts. First-round RT-PCR of the TCR CDR3 relied on the HTBI primer set. Via MiXCR, TCRdb re-called the multiplex PCR reads, giving one row per CDR3 protein. The sample carries hundreds of thousands of distinct CDR3 sequences, roughly 37% recorded once. This CDR3 region has 11 residues. From germline, CDR1 is ENHRY and CDR2 SYGVKD. The V end lost 10 bases, the J end lost 4 bases, and 10 bases lay between the germline ends. Patients counted as stable if ophthalmopathy did not develop within 18 months. Exclusions: uncontrolled infection, other autoimmune disease, pregnancy, lactation.

The genes are TRBV10-3 and TRBJ1-2, with a possible D match to TRBD1 (6 bases). The TCR was taken from a man between 18 and 29 years old with Graves' hyperthyroidism. Sequencing input: blood. This chain's CDR3 is CATRDTYGYTF. CDR3 nucleotides: TGTGCCACCCGGGACACCTATGGCTACACCTTC.